Here is one T cell receptor beta chain with its context. Its cognate antigen is unknown. This sample is drawn from a study of cytomegalovirus exposure and HLA in healthy donors. The CDR3 length is 16 residues. Per germline, CDR1 LGHNA and CDR2 YNFKEQ. The ends were cut back, 1 base at V and 7 bases at J, with 17 bases in the middle. Notes on the study in general: TCR clusters originating in the first cohort tended to co-occur in the approximately 120 validation repertoires, according to a later analysis. The study labeled 164 TCR beta chains cytomegalovirus-associated.

Clones were read by immunoSEQ multiplex PCR, and TCRdb kept only the in-frame ones, dropping some. The repertoire has roughly 240,000 clones, around nine tenths of them found once; the top ten carry around 2.6%. The sample comprised PBMCs. This sequence was found in a man younger than 35 in good health and CMV-seronegative. The rearrangement uses TRBV4-2 and TRBJ2-1; maybe TRBD1 (6 bases). The CDR3 loop is CASSQGTGQSWNEQFF. The CDR3 DNA is TGTGCCAGCAGCCAAGGTACAGGACAGTCGTGGAATGAGCAGTTCTTC.